This T cell receptor (beta chain) comes out of a study of blood T cell repertoires in COVID-19 (TCRdb year 2020). As for the study more broadly: Samples from collaborators originated in the United States, Italy and Spain and spanned both the acute and convalescent phases of COVID-19. Samples were obtained from the ongoing ImmuneRACE study (first 160 participants) and from over 1,000 subjects provided by 6 global collaborators. The repertoires were made available in a free public database intended to serve as a resource for research on the immune response to SARS-CoV-2. The prospective study material was composed of cDNA or gDNA derived from T cells, B-cell-depleted T cells, or PBMCs. The sample metadata nearly always contained a de-identified subject ID, COVID-19 status, age in years and sex. Where available, HLA class I and class II types were taken from metadata supplied by the sample provider and were not determined by assay-based typing. The dataset comprised deeply sampled blood TCRbeta repertoires from subjects exposed to, actively infected with, or recovered from COVID-19. Study-wide conclusions, independent of this receptor: The amount of clinical and demographic metadata varied by source and participant and was provided uncurated.

TCRbeta CDR3 regions were amplified from genomic DNA by means of the immunoSEQ Assay, a bias-controlled multiplex PCR. On the study's bioinformatics: The number of nucleated cells in each sample was estimated by amplification of reference gene primers within the assay. To quantify the absolute abundance of each unique TCRbeta CDR3 rearrangement, sequence reads were collapsed and filtered. For each sample, productive Simpson clonality was calculated as the square root of Simpson's diversity index across productive rearrangements. Imported from immuneACCESS, the table was reduced by TCRdb to in-frame sequences with V and J called. These copies leave out some clones; in studies compared against another copy, an unresolved V gene accounts for under half, and the cause of the remainder is not known. V and J calls and clone size are copied from that table; D and trimming were computed from the DNA. Counted in this sample were hundreds of thousands of clones; 80% to 90% of them appeared once. The ten largest clones take up 0.95% to 1.3% of the sample.

For this clone: Its antigen remains undetermined. It has no much larger one-base neighbor in the sample; base qualities were not kept.

The germline V gene gives CDR1 as SGHNT and CDR2 as YENEEA. Counted from cysteine to phenylalanine, this CDR3 has 17 amino acids. Only the CDR3 region is kept as DNA, spanning 51 bases read in frame from base 1. Clipping removes 3 bases from V and 5 bases from J, with 9 as the unmatched junction base count. Participants in the prospective study were aged roughly 18 to 95 years, lived in 20 to 25 United States geographic areas, and enrolled through a virtual design. In the prospective study, cohorts were assigned on the basis of participant-reported clinical history obtained from a screening survey and a study questionnaire. Recovered participants in ImmuneRACE Cohort 3 were defined as having two consecutive negative NP/OP PCR tests, clearance from a healthcare professional, or resolution of symptoms. Each participant in the prospective study had whole blood, serum and a nasopharyngeal or oropharyngeal swab collected by mobile phlebotomists. Additional blood draws and questionnaires over a roughly two-month period could optionally be provided by prospective study participants. Blood samples from the prospective study were shipped frozen or at room temperature prior to DNA extraction.

This sequence originates from a man aged 25-45 years who had recovered from COVID-19. Recombination linked TRBV11-3 to TRBJ2-3; TRBD2 lines up with 12 middle nucleotides. Input material: PBMCs or T cells enriched from blood (not recorded which). The CDR3 loop reads CASSLGTRLAGEDTQYF. Here is the DNA: TGTGCCAGCAGCTTGGGAACGAGACTAGCGGGAGAAGATACGCAGTATTTT.